This T cell receptor beta chain was profiled in a study of shared clonotypes between healthy human individuals (dated by TCRdb to about 2020). Context from the whole study: The cohort comprised two women and three men aged 18 to 49 years. For each donor, CD4 naive and CD4 memory were each given three plates, CD8 naive was given two plates, and CD8 memory was given one plate. Different laboratories and diverse techniques were used to prepare libraries and sequence TCR repertoires, to increase sequencing depth and limit assay-specific biases. To estimate repertoire size and how much clonotypes are shared between individuals, the study performed deep sequencing of blood TCR repertoires from roughly five healthy adults. Between about 0.8 and 9 billion PBMCs per donor were obtained by leukapheresis.

Using the deep immunoSEQ assay, multiplex PCR amplified TCR CDR3 regions from genomic DNA. Genomic DNA extracted from each cell subset was distributed evenly over all wells of several immunoSEQ 96-well plates, and each plate served as one replicate. For sorted subsets, about 0.2 ug genomic DNA, equal to some 28,000 T cell genomes, was loaded into each replicate PCR. Purified libraries were measured with a Qubit 3.0 fluorometer, size-checked on a Bioanalyzer 2100, and measured again with the KAPA Library Quantification kit. Each immunoSEQ 96-well plate was sequenced on its own single-read 150-cycle Illumina NextSeq 550 flow cell. On the study's bioinformatics: The immunoSEQ output contained only junctional sequences without quality scores, so filtering could not match that applied to full-length reads. To assign V/J genes and CDR3, sequences were annotated against IMGT germline references using PyIR, a Python wrapper for IgBLAST v1.9. Reads were removed for weak V/J assignments (E-value above 1e-6), missing CDR3, stop codons, out-of-frame junctions, or ambiguous translated residues. V3J clonotypes were defined as sequences sharing the same inferred V gene, J gene, and CDR3 amino acid sequence. To compute the percentage overlap between repertoires, the number of shared unique clonotypes was divided by the size of the smaller repertoire. Repertoire richness was assessed with RTK rarefaction, the Chao1 estimator, and Recon v2.1 estimates of unobserved clonotypes. Generation probabilities were computed with OLGA for all TCRbeta clonotypes obtained by the gDNA method from several donors. Here the immuneACCESS table is served through TCRdb, limited to in-frame sequences with V and J called. Missing clones are a known gap in these copies; in checked studies unresolved V genes cover under half, and the rest lacks a known reason. That table furnishes V, J and clone size, whereas the DNA furnished D and trimming. The sample table shows approximately 1,500,000 clones, and 96% are seen once. The biggest ten clones account for approximately 1% of the sample.

The donors were healthy, HIV-negative adults who had no recently reported acute infections or vaccinations. Every donor was a Caucasian adult residing in Nashville, Tennessee, USA. CD4+ T cells were enriched by magnetic negative selection; naive cells were then positively selected on CD45RA, and the negative fraction formed the memory subset. Blood was obtained by leukapheresis, after which PBMCs were separated by Ficoll-Histopaque density gradient centrifugation and cryopreserved in liquid nitrogen vapor phase. Analytical flow cytometry was used to check the purity and quantity of each magnetically sorted T cell population. Genomic DNA was isolated from every sorted fraction and measured by UV absorbance on a Nanodrop 2000c. CDR1 and CDR2, per the germline V gene, are SNHLY and FYNNEI. The CDR3, from cysteine to phenylalanine, totals 13 residues. Of all the DNA, just the CDR3 is kept, 39 bases in frame from base 1. Relative to germline, V is 6 bases shorter and J is 3 bases shorter, with 11 bases between their ends.

Overall study outcomes, separate from this receptor: Estimated clonotype richness was generally larger for naive than for memory subsets. Clonotypes shared by all four sorted-subset donors showed higher generation probabilities than non-shared clonotypes. Because the study included a small number of donors, the genetic and exposure-history diversity represented was limited. Sampling was restricted to blood, and TCR repertoires in tissue are likely to differ from TCR repertoires in blood. Rarefaction of sorted-subset datasets indicated incomplete sequencing despite the large sequencing depth. Pairwise subsampling led to the expectation that sequencing depth would affect the degree of clonotype sharing among donors. Across a few donors, around 5% of naive CD4, around 3.5% of naive CD8, roughly 2.3% of memory CD4, and under 0.45% of memory CD8 clonotypes were shared.

Remarks on this clone: Which antigen it targets is not known. Per-nucleotide qualities are absent, and no much larger clonotype sits a single base away. Other DNA sequences in this sample translate to the same CDR3.

Sequencing was carried out using naive CD4+ T cells sorted from blood. The sample's cell subset or site, from its label and the paper: CD45RA+ positively selected. The clonotype comes from a man aged 30-40 years in good health. The V and J genes are TRBV2 and TRBJ2-5; D gene: possibly TRBD2, on 6 matching bases. CDR3 loop: CASRDPGEETQYF. The nucleotide sequence reads TGTGCCAGCAGGGACCCGGGGGAAGAGACCCAGTACTTC.